The rows below give T cell receptor beta chains drawn from one sample of a study of blood T cell repertoires in COVID-19. Sequencing used immunoSEQ multiplex PCR; TCRdb keeps in-frame clones, though not all of them. The top ten hold approximately 18% of the sample, which has more than 300,000 clones, around 90% seen once. Sequenced sample: PBMCs or T cells enriched from blood (not recorded which). The source is a woman aged 25 to 39 who had recovered from COVID-19. Both conserved end residues are trimmed from each CDR3. Fields, in order: J gene, V gene, CDR3 protein.

>TRBJ1-5|TRBV2
ASRGGQGYQPQH
>TRBJ1-2|TRBV4-1
ASSQGRGSDSRSGYT
>TRBJ2-5|TRBV4-3
ASSQDWGGSETQY
>TRBJ2-7|TRBV5-4
ASSLNRGPYEQY
>TRBJ1-2|TRBV5-1
ASSPREGVDGYT
>TRBJ1-6|TRBV28
ASSWGQGGSPLH
>TRBJ2-1|TRBV27
ASSSTSGRVGEQF
>TRBJ1-5|TRBV28
ASRSGGLGNQPQH
>TRBJ2-1|TRBV18
ASSPASVYNEQF
>TRBJ2-7|TRBV3-1/TRBV3-2
ASSQRSSGRAFVAPYEQY
>TRBJ2-3|TRBV24-1
ATSEYSVGGHDTQY
>TRBJ2-2|TRBV6-4
ASSDLSTGELF
>TRBJ2-5|TRBV29-1
SVEVGTAQETQY
>TRBJ2-2|TRBV24-1
ATSDPLAGGPGAGELF
>TRBJ1-2|TRBV19
ASRQGHYGYT
>TRBJ2-7|TRBV29-1
SVEGKMTSGSGEQY